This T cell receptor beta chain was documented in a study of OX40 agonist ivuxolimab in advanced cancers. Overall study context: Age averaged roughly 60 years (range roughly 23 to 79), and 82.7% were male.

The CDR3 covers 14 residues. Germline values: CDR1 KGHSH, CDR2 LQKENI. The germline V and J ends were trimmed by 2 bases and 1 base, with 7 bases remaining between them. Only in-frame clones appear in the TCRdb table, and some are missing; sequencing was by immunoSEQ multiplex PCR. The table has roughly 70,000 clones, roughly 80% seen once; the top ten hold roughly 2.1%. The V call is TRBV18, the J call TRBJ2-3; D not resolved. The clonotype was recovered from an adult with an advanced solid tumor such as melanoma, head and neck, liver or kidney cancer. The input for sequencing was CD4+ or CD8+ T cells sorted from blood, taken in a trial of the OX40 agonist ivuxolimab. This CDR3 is CASSPRAGTDTQYF. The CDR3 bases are TGTGCCAGCTCACCAAGGGCGGGCACAGATACGCAGTATTTT.